Listed here are 22 T cell receptor beta chains from one sample, sequenced in a study of T cells and Merkel cell carcinoma outcomes (dated by TCRdb to 2020 to 2022). Libraries were built with the immunoSEQ multiplex PCR assay. The clones in this table, taken by TCRdb from immuneACCESS, are in-frame only. Not every clone is retained; where verified, under half of the shortfall comes from an unresolved V gene, and the cause of the rest is unknown. The table for this sample lists some 14,000 clones; over 85% of them were counted only once. Roughly 2% of the sample comes from the top ten. Source material: tumor tissue from Merkel cell carcinoma. The origin of the receptors is a human donor with Merkel cell carcinoma.

The table lists this clone with a few counts. The rearrangement links TRBV19 to TRBJ2-5, with D possibly being TRBD1 or TRBD2 (5 bases each). Deletions cut 3 bases from V and 8 bases from J, with 16 bases between. The germline gives CDR1 LNHDA, CDR2 SQIVND (reference sequence). The CDR3 loop spans 14 amino acids. CDR3 DNA sequence: TGTGCCAGTAGTATCCGGGGCGAGAAGAGAACCCAGTACTTC. Its protein is CASSIRGEKRTQYF.

This rearrangement joins TRBV7-6 to TRBJ1-1; D call uncertain. This CDR3 is built from 16 residues. Germline V gene lookup returns CDR1 SGHVS and CDR2 FNYEAQ. V was clipped by 3 bases and J by 1 base, with 15 bases between them. CDR3 loop: CASSLNYAMANTEAFF. Written as DNA, the CDR3 is TGTGCCAGCAGCTTGAATTACGCGATGGCGAACACTGAAGCTTTCTTT.

CDR3 sequence reads: CASSLTGLDDTGELFF. CDR3 coding DNA: TGTGCCAGCAGTTTAACGGGACTAGACGACACCGGGGAGCTGTTTTTT. The V and J genes are TRBV27 and TRBJ2-2, with 8 nucleotides matching TRBD2. The V gene's germline CDR1 is MNHEY and CDR2 SMNVEV (reference sequence). Trimming removed 2 bases from V and 3 bases from J; junction bases left unmatched: 5. The length of the CDR3 is 16 residues.

The chain links TRBV4-2 to TRBJ2-5; D is ambiguous. The germline CDR1 and CDR2 sequences are LGHNA and YNFKEQ. V lost 0 bases to trimming and J lost 6 bases, with 5 bases between them. This CDR3 contains 12 residues. The CDR3 DNA is TGTGCCAGCAGCCAAGATAGGAAGACCCAGTACTTC. It yields the protein CASSQDRKTQYF.

The rearrangement uses TRBV28 and TRBJ1-5; no definite D call. The CDR3 has 15 residues. Trimming removed 4 bases at V and 0 bases at J, with 10 bases between. The germline CDR1 and CDR2 sequences are MDHEN and SYDVKM. The CDR3 loop is CASSYSGYSNQPQHF. The CDR3 coding sequence is TGTGCCAGCAGTTACTCAGGATATAGCAATCAGCCCCAGCATTTT.

This chain joins TRBV11-2 and TRBJ2-5; no clear D gene. V lost 0 bases and J 5 bases, leaving 7 bases between the germline ends. The germline V gene encodes CDR1 SGHAT and CDR2 FQNNGV. The CDR3 has 13 residues. This CDR3 reads CASSLDRVETQYF. Here the CDR3 DNA reads TGTGCCAGCAGCTTAGATCGAGTGGAGACCCAGTACTTC.

This sequence joins TRBV5-6 and TRBJ1-5; D uncertain. The CDR3 is 13 amino acids. Per the germline V gene, CDR1 is SGHDT and CDR2 is YYEEEE. The V gene lost 0 bases and the J gene lost 5 bases, with 6 bases spanning the gap. CDR3 region: CASSLAGDQPQHF. The CDR3 DNA reads as TGTGCCAGCAGCTTGGCAGGCGATCAGCCCCAGCATTTT.

This chain joins TRBV5-1 and TRBJ2-1, with D possibly being TRBD1 (6 bases). Germline V gives CDR1 SGHRS, CDR2 YFSETQ. This CDR3 contains 13 residues. Trimming cost V 4 bases and J 5 bases, with 10 bases left between them. CDR3 bases: TGCGCCAGCAGCATAGGACAGCACAATGAGCAGTTCTTC. It yields the protein CASSIGQHNEQFF.

This chain uses TRBV7-9 with TRBJ1-1; D unclear. The ends were cut back, 6 bases at V and 2 bases at J, with 13 bases in the middle. In germline, CDR1 is SEHNR, CDR2 FQNEAQ (reference sequence). The CDR3 spans 14 residues. Here the CDR3 reads CASRLENGNTEAFF. The CDR3 coding sequence is TGTGCCAGCAGACTGGAGAATGGAAACACTGAAGCTTTCTTT.

The rearrangement links TRBV5-1 to TRBJ2-5, with a tentative D call TRBD2 (5 bases). Trimming pared 4 bases from V and 2 bases from J, leaving 12 bases between. CDR3 length: 14 amino acids. CDR1 is SGHRS and CDR2 is YFSETQ in the germline V gene. CDR3 in DNA: TGCGCCAGCAGCCCCGGACTGGTTCAAGAGACCCAGTACTTC. Its protein is CASSPGLVQETQYF.

V gene TRBV19 combines with J gene TRBJ1-2, with 7 positions matching TRBD1. CDR1 is LNHDA and CDR2 is SQIVND in the germline V gene (reference sequence). The CDR3 loop spans 17 amino acids. V trimming: 2 bases; J trimming: 2 bases; junction bases outside the gene matches: 11. CDR3 coding DNA: TGTGCCAGTAGTATATATCTCCCCGGGACAGCCAACTATGGCTACACCTTC. Translation gives CASSIYLPGTANYGYTF.

CDR3 bases: TGTGCCAGCAGCGTCGGGGGACTGGATGACCCTGAAGCTTTCTTT. Protein product: CASSVGGLDDPEAFF. The chain links TRBV9 to TRBJ1-1; TRBD1 might be the D (5 bases). CDR1 SGDLS and CDR2 YYNGEE come from the germline V gene. Between the trimmed V and J ends, which lost 2 bases and 6 bases, there was a span of 17 bases. The CDR3 spans 15 residues.

The chain combines TRBV7-9 with TRBJ2-5; the match to TRBD1 covers 10 bases. The CDR3 has 15 amino acids. Trimming removed 5 bases from V and 1 base from J; junction bases left unmatched: 4. Looked up from germline, CDR1 is SEHNR and CDR2 is FQNEAQ (reference sequence). CDR3 bases: TGTGCCAGCAGCCCGGGACAGGGGTTCCAAGAGACCCAGTACTTC. It codes for CASSPGQGFQETQYF.

J is TRBJ2-1 and V is TRBV5-6, with D unresolved. The V gene's germline CDR1 is SGHDT and CDR2 YYEEEE. Trimming shortened V by 4 bases and J by 8 bases, and 7 bases separated the two germline ends. This CDR3 has 11 residues. The CDR3 here is CASSPGYEQFF. The CDR3 nucleotides are TGTGCCAGCAGCCCTGGGTATGAGCAGTTCTTC.

The chain is built from TRBV10-3 and TRBJ1-5; 9 nucleotides align to TRBD1. This CDR3 contains 14 residues. V lost 10 bases, J lost 4 bases, and 8 bases stayed unmatched. The germline gives CDR1 ENHRY, CDR2 SYGVKD. This CDR3 is CASMGQGSNQPQHF. Here the CDR3 DNA reads TGTGCCAGTATGGGACAGGGAAGTAATCAGCCCCAGCATTTT.

The genes are TRBV9 and TRBJ1-2; no reliable D call. This CDR3 spans 15 amino acids. V lost 0 bases and J lost 2, with 11 bases in between. CDR1 is SGDLS and CDR2 is YYNGEE in the germline V gene. In DNA form, the CDR3 reads TGTGCCAGCAGCGTAGCGGCAGGAGAAAACTATGGCTACACCTTC. It codes for CASSVAAGENYGYTF. The variable domain in full, completed from reference TRBV9 and TRBJ1-2, reads DSGVTQTPKHLITATGQRVTLRCSPRSGDLSVYWYQQSLDQGLQFLIQYYNGEERAKGNILERFSAQQFPDLHSELNLSSLELGDSALYFCASSVAAGENYGYTFGSGTRLTVV.

The J gene is TRBJ2-7, the V gene TRBV4-2; tentatively, D is TRBD1 (6 bases). Trimming removed 0 bases at V and 1 base at J, with 10 bases between. The length of the CDR3 is 15 residues. The germline CDR1 and CDR2 sequences are LGHNA and YNFKEQ. The CDR3 DNA follows: TGTGCCAGCAGCCAAGAACCACAGGGTTCCTACGAGCAGTACTTC. Its translation: CASSQEPQGSYEQYF.

The rearrangement links TRBV4-3 to TRBJ1-4; 10 bases fit TRBD1. Looked up from germline, CDR1 is LGHNA and CDR2 is YSLEER. The CDR3 has 15 residues. Trimming cost V 4 bases and J 4 bases; bases outside gene matches: 3. This CDR3 reads CASSRGQGDNEKLFF. The CDR3, as DNA: TGCGCCAGCAGCCGCGGACAGGGGGATAATGAAAAACTGTTTTTT.

The chain links TRBV2 to TRBJ2-3; 9 nucleotides match TRBD2. This CDR3 comprises 16 residues. J was trimmed by 0 bases and V by 4 bases; bases with no gene match: 5. The germline CDR1 and CDR2 sequences are SNHLY and FYNNEI. The CDR3 coding sequence is TGTGCCAGCAGTGTTAGCGGGGGAACTAGCACAGATACGCAGTATTTT. It specifies CASSVSGGTSTDTQYF.

The V call is TRBV6-1, the J call TRBJ1-1; weak D call: TRBD1 (6 bases). Per the germline V gene, CDR1 is MNHNS and CDR2 is SASEGT. Trimming removed 1 base at V and 9 bases at J, with 15 bases between. This CDR3 contains 14 residues. The CDR3 DNA follows: TGTGCCAGCAGTGAAGGTGTGAGGGACATTCAAGCTTTCTTT. Encoded protein: CASSEGVRDIQAFF.

V and J are TRBV25-1 and TRBJ1-1; perhaps TRBD1 as D (5 bases). CDR1 is MGHDK and CDR2 is SYGVNS in the germline V gene. V lost 8 bases to trimming and J lost 10 bases, with 20 bases between them. CDR3 size: 13 residues. The CDR3 here is CASQGYGRSGAFF. In DNA form, the CDR3 reads TGTGCCAGCCAGGGCTACGGACGGTCCGGAGCTTTCTTT.

This clone was observed a handful of times. This chain connects TRBV2 to TRBJ2-1; D is unresolved. Germline V CDR1 and CDR2: SNHLY, FYNNEI. V shed 4 bases and J shed 5 bases, with 9 bases lying between them. The CDR3 covers 13 residues. In DNA, the CDR3 is TGTGCCAGCAGTGCGAGGAGCCACAATGAGCAGTTCTTC. Amino acids: CASSARSHNEQFF.